A single sample is the source of the 13 T cell receptor beta chains below, sequenced in a study of T cells after yellow fever vaccination. Using its own MiXCR run on the 5' RACE reads, TCRdb lists one record per CDR3 protein. The sample holds a few hundred thousand distinct CDR3 sequences, around 20% seen once. The sample here was PBMCs, taken before the yellow fever booster vaccination. Receptors originate from a man younger than 30 who received the YFV17D yellow fever vaccine.

This clonotype was seen a few times. Here the CDR3 DNA reads TGTGCCAGCAGCCGGACAGGGATCAACTATGGCTACACCTTC. Translation gives CASSRTGINYGYTF. The chain has TRBV5-6 and TRBJ1-2, with TRBD1 matching over 8 bases. The CDR3 covers 14 residues. J was trimmed by 2 bases and V by 4 bases; bases with no gene match: 4. Germline V CDR1 and CDR2: SGHDT, YYEEEE.

This chain links TRBV19 with TRBJ1-3; D gene ambiguous. Per germline, CDR1 LNHDA and CDR2 SQIVND (reference sequence). Trimming stripped 0 bases from V and 3 bases from J, with 3 bases between. The CDR3 runs to 13 residues. The CDR3 coding sequence is TGTGCCAGTAGTATAGAGGGTGGAAACACCATATATTTT. Amino acid sequence: CASSIEGGNTIYF.

This clonotype was detected a few times. The chain links TRBV20-1 to TRBJ2-3; 10 nucleotides align to TRBD2. From germline, CDR1 is DFQATT and CDR2 SNEGSKA (reference sequence). The CDR3 length is 15 residues. V was pared by 5 bases and J by 1 base, with 6 bases of the junction left unmatched. The CDR3 DNA reads as TGCAGTGCTTCGCTAGCGGGGGAACGCACAGATACGCAGTATTTT. Its translation: CSASLAGERTDTQYF.

The chain couples TRBV7-2 to TRBJ1-4, with D possibly being TRBD1 (5 bases). The CDR3 consists of 15 residues. Germline assignment: CDR1 SGHTA and CDR2 FQGNSA. Trimming removed 5 bases from V and 6 bases from J, with 16 bases in between. CDR3: CASSPGGVWDEKLFF. In DNA form, the CDR3 reads TGTGCCAGCAGCCCCGGGGGAGTCTGGGATGAAAAACTGTTTTTT.

This CDR3 reads CASSTDPGGYEQYF. The CDR3 DNA reads TGTGCCAGCAGCACGGACCCAGGAGGCTACGAGCAGTACTTC. The chain employs TRBV4-2 and TRBJ2-7, with TRBD2 as a possible D gene (5 bases). CDR1 is LGHNA and CDR2 is YNFKEQ in the germline V gene. The CDR3 runs to 14 residues. The V and J ends lost 5 bases and 3 bases respectively, with 14 bases between them.

The V and J genes are TRBV7-3 and TRBJ1-1, with D possibly TRBD1 on 5 matching bases. The germline CDR1 and CDR2 sequences are SGHTA and FQGTGA. V dropped 5 bases and J dropped 9 bases, with 16 bases sitting between them. This CDR3 has 13 amino acids. The CDR3 loop reads CASSTTAGVKAFF. The CDR3 DNA reads as TGTGCCAGCAGCACTACAGCGGGGGTGAAAGCTTTCTTT.

The chain combines TRBV5-5 with TRBJ2-3; tentatively, D is TRBD2 (5 bases). The CDR3 totals 14 residues. V was pared by 4 bases and J by 5 bases, with 14 bases between. Germline CDR1 SGHKS, CDR2 YYEKEE (reference sequence). CDR3 protein: CASSPLSGEDTQYF. CDR3 sequence (DNA): TGTGCCAGCAGCCCCCTGAGCGGAGAAGATACGCAGTATTTT.

This clonotype has more than one count but fewer than ten. The chain uses TRBV7-3 and TRBJ2-1; weak D call: TRBD2 (6 bases). The V end was cut by 5 bases, the J end by 4 bases, with 12 bases between. CDR1 is SGHTA, CDR2 FQGTGA, per germline. The CDR3 totals 14 residues. CDR3 nucleotide sequence: TGTGCCAGCAGCCAAGTGGGGGGTTACAATGAGCAGTTCTTC. Its translation is CASSQVGGYNEQFF.

This clonotype was counted at least ten times. The V call is TRBV5-1, the J call TRBJ2-7; D remains unclear. V lost 4 bases to trimming and J lost 2 bases, with 10 bases between them. This CDR3 is built from 13 residues. Germline CDR1 SGHRS, CDR2 YFSETQ. CDR3 nucleotide sequence: TGCGCCAGCAGCGTTACTGAAACCTACGAGCAGTACTTC. Translating gives CASSVTETYEQYF. The full variable domain, with the rest looked up from reference TRBV5-1 and TRBJ2-7, is KAGVTQTPRYLIKTRGQQVTLSCSPISGHRSVSWYQQTPGQGLQFLFEYFSETQRNKGNFPGRFSGRQFSNSRSEMNVSTLELGDSALYLCASSVTETYEQYFGPGTRLTVT.

The chain joins TRBV12-3 or TRBV12-4 to TRBJ1-5; D may be TRBD1 (6 bases). The CDR3 runs to 14 residues. Trimming left V 8 bases short and J 9 bases short, with 20 bases between. CDR3 amino acids: CASGPGATLGPQHF. CDR3 coding DNA: TGTGCCAGCGGCCCGGGGGCGACCTTAGGGCCCCAGCATTTT.

This clonotype showed up many times. This chain links TRBV3-1 with TRBJ2-1; perhaps TRBD1 as D (5 bases). The germline CDR1 and CDR2 sequences are LGHDT and YNNKEL (reference sequence). V was cut by 4 bases and J by 4 bases, with 11 bases left in between. The CDR3 has 14 amino acids. CDR3 residues: CASSPDGHYNEQFF. For the CDR3, the DNA is TGTGCCAGCAGCCCGGATGGACATTACAATGAGCAGTTCTTC.

This sequence joins TRBV7-9 and TRBJ2-3, with D perhaps being TRBD1 or TRBD2 (5 bases each). The germline V gene encodes CDR1 SEHNR and CDR2 FQNEAQ (reference sequence). This CDR3 is 14 amino acids long. The germline V and J ends were trimmed by 5 bases and 4 bases, with 13 bases remaining between them. The CDR3 region is CASSAGTSSDTQYF. In nucleotides, the CDR3 is TGTGCCAGCAGCGCCGGGACGTCCTCAGATACGCAGTATTTT.

The rearrangement joins TRBV12-3 or TRBV12-4 to TRBJ1-1, with D unresolved. Trimming took off 7 bases at V and 1 base at J, with 10 bases between the two ends. The CDR3 is 13 residues long. CDR3 DNA: TGTGCCAGCACAATATATGAGAACACTGAAGCTTTCTTT. Its protein product is CASTIYENTEAFF.